This T cell receptor (beta chain) was documented in a study of shared clonotypes between healthy human individuals. As to this clone: This sample includes further DNA sequences coding for the same CDR3.

Trimming took 0 bases from V and 3 from J, leaving 6 bases between them. In germline, CDR1 is SEHNR, CDR2 FQNEAQ (reference sequence). The CDR3 is made up of 13 amino acids. Data came from immunoSEQ multiplex PCR; TCRdb stores just in-frame clones and leaves some out. This table holds 1.5 million to 2.5 million clones, approximately 94% found once. CD45RO-negative CD8 cells positively selected for CCR7 made up the naive population, which excluded terminally differentiated effector memory CD45RA+ cells. The receptor's source is a man between 18 and 29 years old in good health. The source material was naive CD8+ T cells sorted from blood. The chain has TRBV7-9 and TRBJ2-7; D not resolved. CDR3 residues: CASSLAASYEQYF. CDR3 sequence (DNA): TGTGCCAGCAGCTTAGCGGCCAGCTACGAGCAGTACTTC. Based on the CDR3 plus reference TRBV7-9 and TRBJ2-7, the full variable domain is DTGVSQNPRHKITKRGQNVTFRCDPISEHNRLYWYRQTLGQGPEFLTYFQNEAQLEKSRLLSDRFSAERPKGSFSTLEIQRTEQGDSAMYLCASSLAASYEQYFGPGTRLTVT.